The following is a TCR beta chain sequence with its context. The target antigen is unknown. Trimming took off 2 bases at V and 0 bases at J, with 10 bases between the two ends. Germline-derived CDR1 and CDR2 are MDHEN and SYDVKM. CDR3 length equals 15 residues. This sample is part of a study of T cell responses to AZD1222 COVID-19 vaccine. Findings and caveats of the study: The repertoires were collected only after the peak T cell response.

TCRdb's copy holds only in-frame clones and misses some; the assay was immunoSEQ multiplex PCR. Altogether tens of thousands of clones are present, 90% being singletons, with the ten largest covering approximately 5%. Here the sequenced sample was peripheral blood, taken 28 days after the second AZD1222 dose. The chain combines TRBV28 with TRBJ1-1, with D perhaps matching TRBD1 (5 bases). The sequence was collected from an adult who received the AZD1222 COVID-19 vaccine. CDR3 in amino acids: CASSLPQGLNTEAFF. In DNA, the CDR3 is TGTGCCAGCAGTTTACCCCAGGGCTTGAACACTGAAGCTTTCTTT.